This is a list of T cell receptor beta chains from one sample in a study of cytomegalovirus exposure and HLA in healthy donors. The protocol was immunoSEQ multiplex PCR, while the TCRdb copy is restricted to in-frame clones and leaves out a portion. The data show 90,000 to 110,000 clones, about 88% seen once. Source material: PBMCs. The receptors derive from a woman under 30 in good health and CMV-seropositive. Both conserved end residues are part of each CDR3. D genes are given only for firm matches. Clone size appears in some rows only: once, few, many, or a class for an expanded clone.

V	D	J	size	CDR3	DNA
TRBV6-6	TRBD1	TRBJ2-3	.	CASRPTGAGTDTQYF	TGTGCCAGCAGGCCTACAGGGGCGGGCACAGATACGCAGTATTTT
TRBV4-1	.	TRBJ2-1	.	CASSPWAAGSYNEQFF	TGCGCCAGCAGCCCCTGGGCAGCGGGCTCCTACAATGAGCAGTTCTTC
TRBV7-9	.	TRBJ2-1	.	CASSPKEGEQFF	TGTGCCAGCAGTCCGAAGGAGGGTGAGCAGTTCTTC
TRBV4-1	TRBD1	TRBJ2-2	.	CASSQTGGSGELFF	TGCGCCAGCAGCCAGACAGGGGGATCCGGGGAGCTGTTTTTT
TRBV10-1	TRBD2	TRBJ2-3	.	CASSEFPSGTTDTQYF	TGCGCCAGCAGTGAGTTTCCTAGCGGAACCACAGATACGCAGTATTTT
TRBV2	.	TRBJ1-4	.	CATGGERGEKLFF	TGTGCCACCGGTGGGGAAAGGGGAGAAAAACTGTTTTTT
TRBV10-1	TRBD1	TRBJ1-1	.	CASSGDRNTEAFF	TGCGCCAGCAGTGGGGACAGAAACACTGAAGCTTTCTTT
TRBV18	.	TRBJ1-2	.	CASSDNNYGYTF	TGTGCCAGCTCTGACAATAACTATGGCTACACCTTC
TRBV19	TRBD1	TRBJ2-5	few	CASTGDSGRETQYF	TGTGCCAGTACCGGGGACAGTGGGAGAGAGACCCAGTACTTC
TRBV19	TRBD1	TRBJ2-3	.	CASSPGQGSTDTQYF	TGTGCCAGTAGTCCCGGACAGGGTAGCACAGATACGCAGTATTTT
TRBV6-6	.	TRBJ2-3	.	CASMGLTVGHTQYF	TGTGCCAGCATGGGGCTGACCGTGGGGCATACGCAGTATTTT
TRBV11-2	.	TRBJ2-4	.	CASSLDFLSLQYF	TGTGCCAGCAGCTTAGATTTCCTTAGCCTTCAGTACTTC
TRBV15	.	TRBJ1-5	.	CATSRAGISNQPQHF	TGTGCCACCAGCAGAGCAGGGATTAGCAATCAGCCCCAGCATTTT
TRBV27	.	TRBJ2-5	.	CASSLAGGQPPGGETQYF	TGTGCCAGCAGTTTGGCCGGGGGACAGCCTCCCGGCGGGGAGACCCAGTACTTC
TRBV28	.	TRBJ2-3	.	CASSSGHRATDTQYF	TGTGCCAGCAGTTCGGGGCACAGGGCCACAGATACGCAGTATTTT
TRBV2	.	TRBJ1-1	few	CASSQGSPTYTEAFF	TGTGCCAGCAGTCAGGGGAGTCCCACCTACACTGAAGCTTTCTTT
TRBV5-6	.	TRBJ2-2	.	CASSLAIQGNTGELFF	TGTGCCAGCAGCTTGGCTATACAGGGGAACACCGGGGAGCTGTTTTTT
TRBV27	.	TRBJ1-5	.	CASKPSGGNQPQHF	TGTGCCAGCAAACCTTCAGGAGGGAATCAGCCCCAGCATTTT
TRBV15	.	TRBJ1-1	.	CATSAEGNTEAFF	TGTGCCACCAGTGCGGAGGGTAACACTGAAGCTTTCTTT
TRBV9	.	TRBJ2-1	.	CASTSDDEQFF	TGTGCCAGCACCAGCGACGATGAGCAGTTCTTC
TRBV6-1	TRBD1	TRBJ1-5	.	CASSERQGVQPQHF	TGTGCCAGCAGTGAGAGACAGGGGGTTCAGCCCCAGCATTTT
TRBV4-1	TRBD2	TRBJ2-2	.	CASSQGKAGGHGELFF	TGCGCCAGCAGCCAAGGGAAAGCGGGAGGGCACGGGGAGCTGTTTTTT